This T cell receptor beta chain was profiled in a study of OX40 agonist ivuxolimab in advanced cancers. The data were produced by immunoSEQ multiplex PCR, yet TCRdb's version contains in-frame clones alone and is incomplete. The sample contains 20,000 to 30,000 clones, around 77% of which appear only once. This CDR3 spans 17 amino acids. Germline CDR1 SGHRS, CDR2 YFSETQ. The V gene end was trimmed by 2 bases and the J gene end by 5 bases; junction bases not matched to a gene: 13. The sample in question was CD4+ or CD8+ T cells sorted from blood, obtained in a trial of the OX40 agonist ivuxolimab. This sequence was found in an adult with an advanced solid tumor such as melanoma, head and neck, liver or kidney cancer. The genes are TRBV5-1 and TRBJ2-7, with 10 bases identical to TRBD1. Written as DNA, the CDR3 is TGCGCCAGCAGCTTCCGCGCCGTTGACAGGGGGCTCAACGAGCAGTACTTC. Translation gives CASSFRAVDRGLNEQYF.